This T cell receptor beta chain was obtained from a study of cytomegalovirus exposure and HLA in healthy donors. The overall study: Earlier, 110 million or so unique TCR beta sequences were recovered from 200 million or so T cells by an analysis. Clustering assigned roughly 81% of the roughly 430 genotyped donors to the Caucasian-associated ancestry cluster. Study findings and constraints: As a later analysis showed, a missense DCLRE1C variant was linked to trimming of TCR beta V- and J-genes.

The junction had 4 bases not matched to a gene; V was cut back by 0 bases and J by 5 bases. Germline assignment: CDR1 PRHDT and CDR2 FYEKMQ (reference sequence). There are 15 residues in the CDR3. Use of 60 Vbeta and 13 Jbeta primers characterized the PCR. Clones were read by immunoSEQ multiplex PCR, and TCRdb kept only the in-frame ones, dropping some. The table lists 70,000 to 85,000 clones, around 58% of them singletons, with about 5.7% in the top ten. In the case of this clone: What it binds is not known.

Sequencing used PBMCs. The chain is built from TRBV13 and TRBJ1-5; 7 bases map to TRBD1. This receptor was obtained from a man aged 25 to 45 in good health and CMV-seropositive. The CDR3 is CASSLGGGGDQPQHF. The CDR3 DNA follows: TGTGCCAGCAGCTTAGGAGGAGGGGGCGATCAGCCCCAGCATTTT. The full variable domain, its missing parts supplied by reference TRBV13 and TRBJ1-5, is AAGVIQSPRHLIKEKRETATLKCYPIPRHDTVYWYQQGPGQDPQFLISFYEKMQSDKGSIPDRFSAQQFSDYHSELNMSSLELGDSALYFCASSLGGGGDQPQHFGDGTRLSIL.